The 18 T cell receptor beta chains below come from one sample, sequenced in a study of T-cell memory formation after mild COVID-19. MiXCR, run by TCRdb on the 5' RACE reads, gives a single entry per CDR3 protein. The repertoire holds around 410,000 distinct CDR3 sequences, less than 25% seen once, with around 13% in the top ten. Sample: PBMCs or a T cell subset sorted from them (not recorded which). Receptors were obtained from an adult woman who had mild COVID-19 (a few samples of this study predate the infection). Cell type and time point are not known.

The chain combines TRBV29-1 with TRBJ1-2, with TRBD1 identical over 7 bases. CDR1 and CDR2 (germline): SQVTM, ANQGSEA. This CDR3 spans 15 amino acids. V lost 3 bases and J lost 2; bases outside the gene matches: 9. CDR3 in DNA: TGCAGCGTTGACGGCAGGGGGTTTGTAAACTATGGCTACACCTTC. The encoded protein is CSVDGRGFVNYGYTF.

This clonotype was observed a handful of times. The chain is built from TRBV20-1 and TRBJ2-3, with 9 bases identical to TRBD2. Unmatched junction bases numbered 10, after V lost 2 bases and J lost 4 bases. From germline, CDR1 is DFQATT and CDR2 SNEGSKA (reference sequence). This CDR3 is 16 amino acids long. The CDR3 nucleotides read TGCAGTGCTAGAACCCTCCTAGCGGGACGAGCAGATACGCAGTATTTT. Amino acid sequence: CSARTLLAGRADTQYF.

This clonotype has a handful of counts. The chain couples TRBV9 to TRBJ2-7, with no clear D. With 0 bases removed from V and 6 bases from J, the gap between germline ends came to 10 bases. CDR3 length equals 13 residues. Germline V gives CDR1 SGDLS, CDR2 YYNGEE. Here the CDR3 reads CASSVGLTPEQYF. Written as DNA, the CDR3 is TGTGCCAGCAGCGTAGGCCTAACCCCCGAGCAGTACTTC.

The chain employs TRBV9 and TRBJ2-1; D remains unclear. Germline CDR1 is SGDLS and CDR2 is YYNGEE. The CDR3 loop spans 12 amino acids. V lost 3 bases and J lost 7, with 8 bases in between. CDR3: CASSGATNEQFF. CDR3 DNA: TGTGCCAGCAGCGGGGCTACAAATGAGCAGTTCTTC.

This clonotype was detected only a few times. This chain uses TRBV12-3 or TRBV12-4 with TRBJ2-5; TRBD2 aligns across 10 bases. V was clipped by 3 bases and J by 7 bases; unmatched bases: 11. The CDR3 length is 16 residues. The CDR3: CASSLGSGRPWRTQYF. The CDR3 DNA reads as TGTGCCAGCAGTTTGGGTAGCGGGAGGCCCTGGCGGACCCAGTACTTC.

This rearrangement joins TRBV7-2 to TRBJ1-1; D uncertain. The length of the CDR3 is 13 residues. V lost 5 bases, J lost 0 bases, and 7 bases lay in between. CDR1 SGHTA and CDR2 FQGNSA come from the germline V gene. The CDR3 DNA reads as TGTGCCAGCAGCAGGATGATGAACACTGAAGCTTTCTTT. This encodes CASSRMMNTEAFF.

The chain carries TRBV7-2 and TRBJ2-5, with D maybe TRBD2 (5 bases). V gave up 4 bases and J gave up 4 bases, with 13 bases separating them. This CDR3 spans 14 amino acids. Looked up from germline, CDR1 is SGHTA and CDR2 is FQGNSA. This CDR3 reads CASSSGGMGETQYF. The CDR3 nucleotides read TGTGCCAGCAGCTCCGGAGGAATGGGAGAGACCCAGTACTTC.

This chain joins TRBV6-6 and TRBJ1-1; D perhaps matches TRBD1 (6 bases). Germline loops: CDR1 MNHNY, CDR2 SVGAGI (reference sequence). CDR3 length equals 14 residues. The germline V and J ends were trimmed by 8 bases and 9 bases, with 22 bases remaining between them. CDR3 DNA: TGTGCCAGCGGCCTCTCGACAGGAGGTATCCAAGCTTTCTTT. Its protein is CASGLSTGGIQAFF.

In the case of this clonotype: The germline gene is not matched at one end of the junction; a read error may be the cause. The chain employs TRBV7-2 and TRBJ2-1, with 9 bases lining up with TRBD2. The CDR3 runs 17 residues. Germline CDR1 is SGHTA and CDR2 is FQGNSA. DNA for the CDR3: TGTGCCAGCAGCTTAAATCTAGCGGGATCGTCCTATAATGAGCAGTTCTTC. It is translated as CASSLNLAGSSYNEQFF.

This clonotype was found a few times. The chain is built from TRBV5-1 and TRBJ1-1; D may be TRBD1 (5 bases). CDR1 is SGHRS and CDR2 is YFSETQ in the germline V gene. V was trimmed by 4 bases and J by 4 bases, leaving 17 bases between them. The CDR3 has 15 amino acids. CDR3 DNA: TGCGCCAGCAGCCCAGGGTCAGGGATTGGCACTGAAGCTTTCTTT. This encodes CASSPGSGIGTEAFF. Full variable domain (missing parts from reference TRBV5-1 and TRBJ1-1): KAGVTQTPRYLIKTRGQQVTLSCSPISGHRSVSWYQQTPGQGLQFLFEYFSETQRNKGNFPGRFSGRQFSNSRSEMNVSTLELGDSALYLCASSPGSGIGTEAFFGQGTRLTVV.

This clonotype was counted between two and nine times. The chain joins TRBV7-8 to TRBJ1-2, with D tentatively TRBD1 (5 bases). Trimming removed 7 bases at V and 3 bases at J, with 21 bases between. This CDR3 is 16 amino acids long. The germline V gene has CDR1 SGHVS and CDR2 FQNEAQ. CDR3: CASTPGGAINHYGYTF. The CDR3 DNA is TGTGCCAGCACCCCTGGCGGGGCCATCAATCACTATGGCTACACCTTC. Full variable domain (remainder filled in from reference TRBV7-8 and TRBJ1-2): GAGVSQSPRYKVAKRGQDVALRCDPISGHVSLFWYQQALGQGPEFLTYFQNEAQLDKSGLPSDRFFAERPEGSVSTLKIQRTQQEDSAVYLCASTPGGAINHYGYTFGSGTRLTVV.

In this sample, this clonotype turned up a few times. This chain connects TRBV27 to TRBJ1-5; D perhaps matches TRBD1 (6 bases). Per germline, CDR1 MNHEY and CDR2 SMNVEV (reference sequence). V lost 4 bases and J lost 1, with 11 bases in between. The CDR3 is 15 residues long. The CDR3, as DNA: TGTGCCAGCAGTTCCCGGACAGAGAGCAATCAGCCCCAGCATTTT. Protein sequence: CASSSRTESNQPQHF.

CDR3: CAIGLTNNEQFF. The CDR3 bases are TGTGCCATTGGACTGACGAACAATGAGCAGTTCTTC. V is TRBV12-3 or TRBV12-4 and J is TRBJ2-1, with a possible D match to TRBD2 (5 bases). The CDR3 has 12 amino acids. Trimming stripped 10 bases from V and 5 bases from J, with 12 bases between.

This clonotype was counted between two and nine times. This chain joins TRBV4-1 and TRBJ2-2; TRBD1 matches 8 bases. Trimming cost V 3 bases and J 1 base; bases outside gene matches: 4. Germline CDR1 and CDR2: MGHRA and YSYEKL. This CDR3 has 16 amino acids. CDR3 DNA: TGCGCCAGCAGCCACCAAGGACAGGGGAACACCGGGGAGCTGTTTTTT. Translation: CASSHQGQGNTGELFF.

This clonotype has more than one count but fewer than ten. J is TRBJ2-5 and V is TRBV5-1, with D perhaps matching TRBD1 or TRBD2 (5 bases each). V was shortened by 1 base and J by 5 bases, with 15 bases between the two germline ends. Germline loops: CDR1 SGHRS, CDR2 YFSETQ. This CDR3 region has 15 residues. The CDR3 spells CASSLIYGTGETQYF. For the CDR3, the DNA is TGCGCCAGCAGCTTGATATACGGGACGGGGGAGACCCAGTACTTC.

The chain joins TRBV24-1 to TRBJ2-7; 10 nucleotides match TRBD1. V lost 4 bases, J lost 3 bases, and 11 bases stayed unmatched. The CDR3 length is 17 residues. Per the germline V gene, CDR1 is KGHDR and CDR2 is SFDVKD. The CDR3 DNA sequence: TGTGCCACCAGTGACAAATCGGGACAGGGGATAATCTACGAGCAGTACTTC. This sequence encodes CATSDKSGQGIIYEQYF.

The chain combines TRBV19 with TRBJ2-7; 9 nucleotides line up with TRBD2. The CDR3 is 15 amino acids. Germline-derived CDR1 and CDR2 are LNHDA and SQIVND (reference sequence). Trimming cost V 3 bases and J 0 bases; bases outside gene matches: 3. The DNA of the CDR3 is TGTGCCAGTAGTATGACGACTAGCGGCTCCTACGAGCAGTACTTC. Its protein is CASSMTTSGSYEQYF.

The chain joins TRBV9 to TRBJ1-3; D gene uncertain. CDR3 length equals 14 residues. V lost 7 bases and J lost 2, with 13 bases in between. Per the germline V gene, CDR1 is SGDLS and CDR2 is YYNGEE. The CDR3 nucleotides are TGTGCCAGCGCTGACATGGGGACTGGAAACACCATATATTTT. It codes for CASADMGTGNTIYF.